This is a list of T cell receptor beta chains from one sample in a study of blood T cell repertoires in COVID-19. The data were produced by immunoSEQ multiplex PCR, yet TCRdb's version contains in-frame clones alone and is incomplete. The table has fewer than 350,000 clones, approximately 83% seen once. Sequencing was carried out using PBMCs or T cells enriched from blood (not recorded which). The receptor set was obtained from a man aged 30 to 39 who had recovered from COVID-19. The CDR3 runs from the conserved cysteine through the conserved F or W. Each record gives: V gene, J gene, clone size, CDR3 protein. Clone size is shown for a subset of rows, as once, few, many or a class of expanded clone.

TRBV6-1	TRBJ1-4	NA	CASSDTHRTNEKLFF
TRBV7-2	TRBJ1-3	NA	CASSLRVGTANSGNTIYF
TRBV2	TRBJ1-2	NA	CASSEFPLYGYTF
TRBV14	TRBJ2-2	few	CASSRFRGAGELFF
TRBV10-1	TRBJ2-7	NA	CASSAGYEQYF
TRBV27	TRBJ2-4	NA	CASSLSRALAKNIQYF
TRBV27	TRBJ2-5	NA	CASSLGDRGETQYF
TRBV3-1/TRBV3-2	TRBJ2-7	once	CASSQTAGGSYEQYF
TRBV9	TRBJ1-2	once	CASSGVGTQGDKYYGYTF
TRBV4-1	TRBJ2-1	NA	CASSQRTGGGYEQFF